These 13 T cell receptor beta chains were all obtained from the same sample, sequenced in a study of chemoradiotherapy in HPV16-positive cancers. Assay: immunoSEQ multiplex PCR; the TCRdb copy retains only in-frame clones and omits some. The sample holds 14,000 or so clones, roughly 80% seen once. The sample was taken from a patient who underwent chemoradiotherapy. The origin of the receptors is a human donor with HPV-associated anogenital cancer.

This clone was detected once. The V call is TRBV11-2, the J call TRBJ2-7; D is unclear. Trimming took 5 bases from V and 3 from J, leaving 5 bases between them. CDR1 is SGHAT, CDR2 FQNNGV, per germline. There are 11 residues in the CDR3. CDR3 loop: CASSALYEQYF. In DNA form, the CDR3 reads TGTGCCAGCAGCGCTCTCTACGAGCAGTACTTC.

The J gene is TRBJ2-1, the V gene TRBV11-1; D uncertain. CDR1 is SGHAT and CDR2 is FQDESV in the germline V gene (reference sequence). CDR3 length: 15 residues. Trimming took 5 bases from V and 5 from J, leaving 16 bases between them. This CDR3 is CASSPPSSHNNEQFF. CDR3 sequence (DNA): TGTGCCAGCAGCCCCCCCAGCAGTCATAACAATGAGCAGTTCTTC. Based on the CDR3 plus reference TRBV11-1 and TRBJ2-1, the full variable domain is EAEVAQSPRYKITEKSQAVAFWCDPISGHATLYWYRQILGQGPELLVQFQDESVVDDSQLPKDRFSAERLKGVDSTLKIQPAELGDSAMYLCASSPPSSHNNEQFFGPGTRLTVL.

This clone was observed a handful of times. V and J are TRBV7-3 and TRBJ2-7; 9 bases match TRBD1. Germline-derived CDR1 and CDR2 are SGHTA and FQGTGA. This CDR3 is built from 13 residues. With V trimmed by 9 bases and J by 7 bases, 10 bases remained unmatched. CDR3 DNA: TGTGCCAGTGCCAGGGACAGGGATCGGGAGCAGTACTTC. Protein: CASARDRDREQYF.

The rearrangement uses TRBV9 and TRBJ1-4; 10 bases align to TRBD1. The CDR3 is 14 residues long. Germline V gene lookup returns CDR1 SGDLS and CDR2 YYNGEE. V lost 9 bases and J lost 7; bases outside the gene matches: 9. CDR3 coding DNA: TGTGCCAACGACAGGGGGCGTGGTGGTGAAAAACTGTTTTTT. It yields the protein CANDRGRGGEKLFF.

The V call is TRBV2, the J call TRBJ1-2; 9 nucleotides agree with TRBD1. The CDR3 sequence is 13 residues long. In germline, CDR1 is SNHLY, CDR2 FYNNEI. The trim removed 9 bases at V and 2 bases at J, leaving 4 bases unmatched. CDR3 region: CARDRGGNYGYTF. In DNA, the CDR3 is TGTGCCAGGGACAGGGGCGGGAACTATGGCTACACCTTC.

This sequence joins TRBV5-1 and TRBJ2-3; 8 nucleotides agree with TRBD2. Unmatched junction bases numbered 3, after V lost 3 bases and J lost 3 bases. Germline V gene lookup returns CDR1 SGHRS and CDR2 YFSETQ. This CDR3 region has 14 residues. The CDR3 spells CASSSGLATDTQYF. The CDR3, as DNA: TGCGCCAGCAGCTCCGGACTAGCAACAGATACGCAGTATTTT.

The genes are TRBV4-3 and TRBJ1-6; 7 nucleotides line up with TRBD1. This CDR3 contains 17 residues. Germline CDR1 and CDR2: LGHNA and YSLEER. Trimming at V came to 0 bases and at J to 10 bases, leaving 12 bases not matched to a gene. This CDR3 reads CASSQDRQGPLGSPLHF. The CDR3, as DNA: TGCGCCAGCAGCCAAGATCGACAGGGCCCTCTTGGGTCACCCCTCCACTTT.

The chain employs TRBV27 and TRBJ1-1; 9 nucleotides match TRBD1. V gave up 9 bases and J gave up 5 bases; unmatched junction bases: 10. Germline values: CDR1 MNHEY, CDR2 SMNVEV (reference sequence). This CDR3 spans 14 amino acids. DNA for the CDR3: TGTGCCAGTAATGCCGGGACAGGGCTGACTGAAGCTTTCTTT. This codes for CASNAGTGLTEAFF.

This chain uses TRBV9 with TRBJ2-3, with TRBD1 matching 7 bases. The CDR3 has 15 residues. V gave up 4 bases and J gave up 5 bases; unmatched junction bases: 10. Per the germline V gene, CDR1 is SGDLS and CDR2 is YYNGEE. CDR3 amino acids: CASSSRTGVGDTQYF. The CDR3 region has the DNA TGTGCCAGCAGCTCCAGAACAGGGGTTGGAGATACGCAGTATTTT. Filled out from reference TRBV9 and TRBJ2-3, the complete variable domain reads DSGVTQTPKHLITATGQRVTLRCSPRSGDLSVYWYQQSLDQGLQFLIQYYNGEERAKGNILERFSAQQFPDLHSELNLSSLELGDSALYFCASSSRTGVGDTQYFGPGTRLTVL.

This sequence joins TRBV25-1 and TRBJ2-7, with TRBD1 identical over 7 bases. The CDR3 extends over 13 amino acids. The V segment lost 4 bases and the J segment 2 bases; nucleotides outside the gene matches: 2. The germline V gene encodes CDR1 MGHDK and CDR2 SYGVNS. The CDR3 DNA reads TGTGCCAGCAGTGGAGGACAGGCCTACGAGCAGTACTTC. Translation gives CASSGGQAYEQYF.

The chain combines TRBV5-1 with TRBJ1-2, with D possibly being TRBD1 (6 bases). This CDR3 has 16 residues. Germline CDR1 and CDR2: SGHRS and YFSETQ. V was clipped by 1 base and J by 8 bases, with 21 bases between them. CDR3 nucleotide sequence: TGCGCCAGCAGCTTGCCGGAGGGGGGCCCCGCGCGAGGCTACACCTTC. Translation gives CASSLPEGGPARGYTF.

The CDR3 nucleotides read TGTGCCAGCACTCCGGACGGAGCTCTTTTGAATGAGCAGTTCTTC. It codes for CASTPDGALLNEQFF. The V call is TRBV2, the J call TRBJ2-1; D not resolved. CDR1 and CDR2 (germline): SNHLY, FYNNEI. V dropped 7 bases and J dropped 7 bases, with 20 bases sitting between them. The length of the CDR3 is 15 residues. Full variable domain (rest looked up from reference TRBV2 and TRBJ2-1): EPEVTQTPSHQVTQMGQEVILRCVPISNHLYFYWYRQILGQKVEFLVSFYNNEISEKSEIFDDQFSVERPDGSNFTLKIRSTKLEDSAMYFCASTPDGALLNEQFFGPGTRLTVL.

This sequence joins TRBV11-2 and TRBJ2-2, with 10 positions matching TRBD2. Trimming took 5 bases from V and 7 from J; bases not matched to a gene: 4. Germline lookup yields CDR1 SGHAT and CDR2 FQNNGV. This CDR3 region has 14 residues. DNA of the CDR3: TGTGCCAGCAGCCTAGCGGGGGAGGGCGGGGAGCTGTTTTTT. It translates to CASSLAGEGGELFF.